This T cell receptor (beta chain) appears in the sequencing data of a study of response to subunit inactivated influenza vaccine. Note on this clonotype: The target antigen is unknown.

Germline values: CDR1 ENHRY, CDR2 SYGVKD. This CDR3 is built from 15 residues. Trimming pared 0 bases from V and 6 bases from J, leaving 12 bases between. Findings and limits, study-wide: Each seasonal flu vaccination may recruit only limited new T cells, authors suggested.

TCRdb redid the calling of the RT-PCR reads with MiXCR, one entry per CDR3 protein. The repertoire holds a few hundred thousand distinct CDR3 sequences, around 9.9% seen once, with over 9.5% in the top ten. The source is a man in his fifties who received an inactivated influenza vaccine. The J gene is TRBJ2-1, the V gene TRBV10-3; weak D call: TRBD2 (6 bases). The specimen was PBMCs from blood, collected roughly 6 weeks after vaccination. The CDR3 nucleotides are TGTGCCATCAGTGAGTCCCTCACTAGCAGCAATGAGCAGTTCTTC. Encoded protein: CAISESLTSSNEQFF.